The rows below give T cell receptor beta chains drawn from one sample of a study of shared clonotypes between healthy human individuals. Clones were sequenced by immunoSEQ multiplex PCR, and TCRdb holds only the in-frame ones, with some missing. The data hold about 480,000 clones, with 75% to 80% observed a single time. Source material: PBMCs. The receptors come from a middle-aged woman in good health. Some clones in this sample may be carry-over from other donors' samples. The CDR3 runs from the conserved cysteine through the conserved F or W. Each record gives: J gene, D gene, V gene, clone size, CDR3 protein, CDR3 DNA. D genes are given only for firm matches. Size tells how often a clone was seen (once, few, many) or the class of an expanded clone, and some rows leave it out.

>TRBJ2-1|NA|TRBV28|NA
CASSPFGREQFF
TGTGCCAGCAGCCCTTTTGGGAGGGAGCAGTTCTTC
>TRBJ2-2|TRBD1|TRBV7-7|few
CASSPDRENTGELFF
TGTGCTAGCAGCCCCGACAGGGAGAACACCGGGGAGCTGTTTTTT
>TRBJ2-5|NA|TRBV11-3|NA
CASSIGRQETQYF
TGTGCCAGCAGCATTGGTCGCCAAGAGACCCAGTACTTC
>TRBJ2-2|NA|TRBV7-3|NA
CASSRGLNTGELFF
TGTGCCAGCAGTCGCGGCCTGAACACCGGGGAGCTGTTTTTT
>TRBJ1-3|NA|TRBV21-1|NA
CASSIRDRGGNTIYF
TGTGCCAGCAGCATTAGGGACAGGGGGGGAAACACCATATATTTT
>TRBJ2-1|NA|TRBV27|NA
CASTADGSSYNEQFF
TGTGCCAGCACCGCGGACGGGAGCTCCTACAATGAGCAGTTCTTC
>TRBJ1-1|NA|TRBV10-3|few
CAISGGPTEAFF
TGTGCCATCAGCGGCGGGCCCACTGAAGCTTTCTTT
>TRBJ1-1|NA|TRBV5-1|NA
CASSLRQNTEAFF
TGCGCCAGCAGCTTGAGGCAGAACACTGAAGCTTTCTTT
>TRBJ2-7|NA|TRBV14|NA
CASSQDRRNEQYF
TGTGCCAGCAGCCAAGACCGGCGAAACGAGCAGTACTTC
>TRBJ2-3|NA|TRBV6-5|NA
CASSYPYSLSTDTQYF
TGTGCCAGCAGTTACCCGTACAGCCTTAGCACAGATACGCAGTATTTT
>TRBJ1-1|NA|TRBV11-2|NA
CASSLGTSGGWASTEAFF
TGTGCCAGCAGCTTAGGGACCAGTGGTGGATGGGCGAGCACTGAAGCTTTCTTT
>TRBJ2-1|NA|TRBV11-3|once
CASSRRLGLNEQFF
TGTGCCAGCAGCAGAAGACTGGGCCTGAATGAGCAGTTCTTC
>TRBJ2-1|NA|TRBV6-6|NA
CASSPRDEQFF
TGTGCCAGCAGTCCCCGGGATGAGCAGTTCTTC
>TRBJ2-5|NA|TRBV4-2|few
CASSQEGFQETQYF
TGTGCCAGCAGCCAAGAGGGCTTCCAAGAGACCCAGTACTTC
>TRBJ2-3|NA|TRBV28|NA
CASSFSTPDTQYF
TGTGCCAGCAGTTTTTCCACTCCGGATACGCAGTATTTT
>TRBJ2-7|TRBD1|TRBV9|once
CASSVSTGTGLYEQYF
TGTGCCAGCAGCGTATCAACCGGGACAGGCCTCTACGAGCAGTACTTC
>TRBJ1-1|NA|TRBV5-8|NA
CASSYAPTYPTEAFF
TGTGCCAGCAGCTACGCACCCACATACCCCACTGAAGCTTTCTTT
>TRBJ2-1|NA|TRBV4-2|NA
CASSQDLAVEQFF
TGTGCCAGCAGCCAAGATCTCGCGGTTGAGCAGTTCTTC
>TRBJ2-5|NA|TRBV11-2|NA
CASRFQGPETQYF
TGTGCCAGCAGATTCCAGGGACCTGAGACCCAGTACTTC
>TRBJ1-3|NA|TRBV18|NA
CASSPTWAGLRNTIYF
TGTGCCAGCTCACCAACTTGGGCAGGGCTTCGAAACACCATATATTTT
>TRBJ1-1|NA|TRBV6-1|NA
CASSDGRGRTEAFF
TGTGCCAGCAGTGATGGGAGGGGAAGGACTGAAGCTTTCTTT
>TRBJ1-2|TRBD1|TRBV2|NA
CASSGGQSYGYTF
TGTGCCAGCAGTGGGGGACAGTCCTATGGCTACACCTTC
>TRBJ2-1|NA|TRBV9|NA
CASSVVGGYNEQFF
TGTGCCAGCAGCGTAGTGGGGGGCTACAATGAGCAGTTCTTC
>TRBJ2-7|TRBD1|TRBV7-2|NA
CASSSGQARSYEQYF
TGTGCCAGCAGCTCCGGACAGGCGCGCTCCTACGAGCAGTACTTC
>TRBJ2-1|NA|TRBV18|NA
CASSPAVDNEQFF
TGTGCCAGCTCTCCAGCCGTTGACAATGAGCAGTTCTTC
>TRBJ2-7|NA|TRBV6-6|few
CASSYDGTSYEQYF
TGTGCCAGCAGTTACGATGGTACCTCCTACGAGCAGTACTTC
>TRBJ1-1|NA|TRBV18|NA
CASSPPGVTTEAFF
TGTGCCAGCTCACCTCCCGGGGTTACCACTGAAGCTTTCTTT
>TRBJ2-1|NA|TRBV6-5|few
CASSYSEFTNEQFF
TGTGCCAGCAGTTACTCTGAATTTACCAATGAGCAGTTCTTC
>TRBJ2-7|NA|TRBV10-2|once
CASSEKGSSEQYF
TGCGCCAGCAGTGAGAAGGGGTCGAGCGAGCAGTACTTC
>TRBJ2-7|TRBD1|TRBV2|NA
CASRGTGTYEQYF
TGTGCCAGCAGAGGGACAGGCACCTACGAGCAGTACTTC
>TRBJ2-2|TRBD1|TRBV9|NA
CASSVVSRGPGELFF
TGTGCCAGCAGCGTAGTAAGCAGGGGGCCCGGGGAGCTGTTTTTT
>TRBJ2-3|TRBD2|TRBV7-3|NA
CASSPSVAGGADTQYF
TGTGCCAGCAGCCCCTCGGTGGCGGGAGGGGCAGATACGCAGTATTTT
>TRBJ2-1|TRBD2|TRBV7-9|NA
CASSGSNNEQFF
TGTGCCAGTAGCGGGAGTAACAATGAGCAGTTCTTC
>TRBJ2-7|NA|TRBV6-5|few
CASSPGGEQYF
TGTGCCAGCAGTCCCGGAGGGGAGCAGTACTTC
>TRBJ1-1|NA|TRBV7-2|NA
CASSPRGAWTEAFF
TGTGCCAGCAGCCCTCGAGGGGCTTGGACTGAAGCTTTCTTT
>TRBJ1-3|NA|TRBV21-1|NA
CATPQGKSGNTIYF
TGTGCCACCCCACAGGGGAAGAGTGGAAACACCATATATTTT
>TRBJ2-7|NA|TRBV5-5|NA
CASSGEILSAYEQYF
TGTGCCAGCAGCGGGGAAATCCTGAGCGCTTACGAGCAGTACTTC
>TRBJ2-1|NA|TRBV7-8|NA
CASSLTGSSNEQFF
TGTGCCAGCAGCTTAACAGGGAGTTCCAATGAGCAGTTCTTC
>TRBJ2-1|TRBD1|TRBV5-4|NA
CASSTGQGGYNEQFF
TGTGCCAGCAGCACGGGACAGGGAGGGTACAATGAGCAGTTCTTC
>TRBJ2-1|TRBD1|TRBV4-1|NA
CASSQDSTGGPYNEQFF
TGCGCCAGCAGCCAAGATTCAACAGGGGGCCCCTACAATGAGCAGTTCTTC
>TRBJ2-5|TRBD2|TRBV6-6|NA
CASKTSAVQETQYF
TGTGCCAGCAAAACTAGCGCGGTCCAAGAGACCCAGTACTTC
>TRBJ1-5|NA|TRBV15|once
CATSPERLGNQPQHF
TGTGCCACCAGCCCAGAGAGGTTGGGCAATCAGCCCCAGCATTTT
>TRBJ1-2|NA|TRBV5-1|NA
CASSLGGDGYTF
TGCGCCAGCAGCTTGGGAGGGGATGGCTACACCTTC
>TRBJ1-2|NA|TRBV2|NA
CASSEAWGYGYTF
TGTGCCAGCAGTGAAGCCTGGGGGTATGGCTACACCTTC
>TRBJ2-2|NA|TRBV28|NA
CASSYSDANTGELFF
TGTGCCAGCAGTTACAGTGACGCGAACACCGGGGAGCTGTTTTTT
>TRBJ1-2|TRBD1|TRBV27|few
CASSPRGQGASGYTF
TGTGCCAGCAGTCCCCGAGGACAGGGGGCAAGTGGCTACACCTTC
>TRBJ2-1|NA|TRBV7-2|once
CASSSGPNNEQFF
TGTGCCAGCAGCTCGGGTCCTAACAATGAGCAGTTCTTC
>TRBJ1-5|NA|TRBV19|NA
CASSSRTANQPQHF
TGTGCCAGTAGTTCCAGGACGGCTAATCAGCCCCAGCATTTT
>TRBJ1-2|NA|TRBV28|NA
CASSPPAPGYTF
TGTGCCAGCAGTCCCCCCGCCCCTGGCTACACCTTC
>TRBJ2-7|TRBD1|TRBV6-5|NA
CASSPGRTGIYEQYF
TGTGCCAGCAGCCCGGGGAGGACAGGGATATACGAGCAGTACTTC
>TRBJ2-1|NA|TRBV11-2|NA
CASSPSILATYNEQFF
TGTGCCAGCAGCCCTTCCATCCTAGCGACTTACAATGAGCAGTTCTTC